This TCR beta chain appears in the sequencing data of a study of technical replicates of blood from a few donors. Method: immunoSEQ multiplex PCR; TCRdb's copy keeps in-frame clones and lacks some. This table holds roughly 70,000 clones, approximately 97% found once. CDR1 is GTSNPN and CDR2 is SVGIG in the germline V gene (reference sequence). The CDR3 sequence is 14 residues long. V was pared by 4 bases and J by 4 bases, with 6 bases of the junction left unmatched. The chain carries TRBV30 and TRBJ1-5, with TRBD1 matching 8 bases. The origin of this receptor is a human donor in good health. Sequenced input: T cells isolated from PBMCs. CDR3 sequence reads: CAWTPGQENQPQHF. In DNA, the CDR3 is TGTGCCTGGACCCCGGGACAGGAGAATCAGCCCCAGCATTTT.